This TCR beta chain was identified during a study of cytomegalovirus exposure and HLA in healthy donors. V was trimmed by 3 bases and J by 7 bases, leaving 13 bases between them. The CDR3 consists of 13 residues. Germline CDR1 reads SGHNT; CDR2 reads YYREEE (reference sequence). This clone came up a few times. Its antigen is unidentified. Whole-study results and caveats: The study found most TCR sequences rare, yet found some public TCRs in many donors. An analysis that was carried out later associated some 17,000 TCR beta sequences with HLA alleles at 0.05 false discovery rate.

Primers: 60 Vbeta forward and 13 Jbeta reverse. The assay was immunoSEQ multiplex PCR, and TCRdb's table has in-frame clones only and misses some. The sample records some 110,000 clones, around 78% being singletons. The clonotype comes from a male donor in good health and CMV-seronegative. The rearrangement links TRBV5-4 to TRBJ1-1; D uncertain. The sequenced sample consisted of PBMCs. CDR3 bases: TGTGCCAGCAGCTCGGCGGAGATGGGTGAAGCTTTCTTT. It encodes CASSSAEMGEAFF.